This TCR beta chain was recorded in a study of CD8+ T cells in alopecia areata. Study-wide background: Treated patients were given oral tofacitinib, which was dosed at 5 to 10 mg twice daily.

Samples from alopecia areata patients were lesional scalp punch biopsies and peripheral blood. Sequencing relied on a cDNA template that was reverse transcribed from extracted RNA. Some clones are missing from TCRdb's copy, which holds only in-frame ones; the method was immunoSEQ multiplex PCR. Of over 95,000 clones in the sample, 41% were seen once. Between the trimmed V and J ends, which lost 3 bases and 4 bases, there was a span of 12 bases. The CDR3 contains 14 residues. CDR1 is KGHSH, CDR2 LQKENI, per germline. The sample taken for sequencing was CD4+ T cells sorted from blood. The chain has TRBV18 and TRBJ2-5; a weak D match, TRBD2 (6 bases). The sequence derives from a human donor with alopecia areata. CDR3 DNA sequence: TGTGCCAGCTCACCTGTGGAGGGCCCAGAGACCCAGTACTTC. Its translation is CASSPVEGPETQYF.